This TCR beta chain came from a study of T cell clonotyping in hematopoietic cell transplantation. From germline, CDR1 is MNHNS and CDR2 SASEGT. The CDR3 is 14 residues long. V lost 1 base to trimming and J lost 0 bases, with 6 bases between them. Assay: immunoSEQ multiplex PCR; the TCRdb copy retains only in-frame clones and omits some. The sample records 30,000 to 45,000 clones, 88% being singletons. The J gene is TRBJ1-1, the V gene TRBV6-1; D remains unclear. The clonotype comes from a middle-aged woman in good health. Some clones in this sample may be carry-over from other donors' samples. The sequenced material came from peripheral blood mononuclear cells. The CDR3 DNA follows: TGTGCCAGCAGTGAAGGCCCGTTGAACACTGAAGCTTTCTTT. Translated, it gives CASSEGPLNTEAFF.